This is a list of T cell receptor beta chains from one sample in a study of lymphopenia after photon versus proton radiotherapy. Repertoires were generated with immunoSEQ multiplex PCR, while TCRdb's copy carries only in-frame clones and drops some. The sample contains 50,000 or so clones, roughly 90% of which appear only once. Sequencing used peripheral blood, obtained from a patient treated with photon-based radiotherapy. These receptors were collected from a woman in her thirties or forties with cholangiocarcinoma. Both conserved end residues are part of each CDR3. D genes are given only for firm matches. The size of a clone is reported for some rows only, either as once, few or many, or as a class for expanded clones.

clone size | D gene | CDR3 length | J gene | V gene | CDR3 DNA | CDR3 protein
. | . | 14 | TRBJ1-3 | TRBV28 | TGTGCCACGCAGGGGTCTTACTCTGGAAACACCATATATTTT | CATQGSYSGNTIYF
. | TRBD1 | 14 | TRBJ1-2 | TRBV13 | TGTGCCAGCAGCTTCGGGACAGATAGCTATGGCTACACCTTC | CASSFGTDSYGYTF
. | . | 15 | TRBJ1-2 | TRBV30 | TGTGCCTGGTATTTTGACGGCTCCTACAACTATGGCTACACCTTC | CAWYFDGSYNYGYTF
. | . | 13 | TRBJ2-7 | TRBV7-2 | TGTGCCAGCAGCTCCCCGACCTTTTACGAGCAGTACTTC | CASSSPTFYEQYF
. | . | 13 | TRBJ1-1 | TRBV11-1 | TGTGCCAGCAGCTTAGGGCCGGACACTGAAGCTTTCTTT | CASSLGPDTEAFF
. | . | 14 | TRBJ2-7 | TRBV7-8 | TGTGCCAGCAGCCCTGGGAGCGGAGGATACGAGCAGTACTTC | CASSPGSGGYEQYF
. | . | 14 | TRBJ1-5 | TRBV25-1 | TGTGCCAGCAGTGGCGACAGGAAAAATCAGCCCCAGCATTTT | CASSGDRKNQPQHF
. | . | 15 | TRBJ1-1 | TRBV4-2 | TGTGCCAGCAGCCAAGGGAATAGGGTGGGGTCTGAAGCTTTCTTT | CASSQGNRVGSEAFF
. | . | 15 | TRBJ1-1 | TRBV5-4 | TGTGCCAGCAGCAAACCGGGCAGCGGAGAGAGGGAAGCTTTCTTT | CASSKPGSGEREAFF
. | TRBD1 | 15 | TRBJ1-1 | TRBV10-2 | TGCGCCAGCAGTTCTTCAGGGGGAAAAAACACTGAAGCTTTCTTT | CASSSSGGKNTEAFF
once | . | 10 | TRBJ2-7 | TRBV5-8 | TGTGCCAGCGGATCCTACGAGCAGTACTTC | CASGSYEQYF
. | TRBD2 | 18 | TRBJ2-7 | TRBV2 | TGTGCCAGCAGGCCCGGGACTAGCGGGAGGGGGAGCTCCTACGAGCAGTACTTC | CASRPGTSGRGSSYEQYF
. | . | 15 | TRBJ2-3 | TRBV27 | TGTGCCAGCAGTTTAGTATCGGCAGCTCCAGATACGCAGTATTTT | CASSLVSAAPDTQYF
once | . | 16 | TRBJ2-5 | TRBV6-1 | TGTGCCAGCAGTGAAGCTTTCGGACGGGGCCAAGAGACCCAGTACTTC | CASSEAFGRGQETQYF
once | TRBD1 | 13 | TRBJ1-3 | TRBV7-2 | TGTGCCAGCAGCCGGACAGGCCTAAACACCATATATTTT | CASSRTGLNTIYF
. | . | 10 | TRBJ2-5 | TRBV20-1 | TGCAGTGCTCAAGCAGGGGCCCAGTACTTC | CSAQAGAQYF